In this sample, the clone carrying this T cell receptor beta chain turned up many times. The CDR3 loop spans 15 amino acids. With V trimmed by 6 bases and J by 3 bases, 10 bases remained unmatched. Germline CDR1 reads DFQATT; CDR2 reads SNEGSKA (reference sequence). The sample originates from a study of neurological immune-mediated disorders. In TCRdb, the 5' RACE reads were re-called with MiXCR into one record per CDR3 protein. The table lists 55,000 to 70,000 distinct CDR3 sequences, around 4.2% of them singletons. The sample was PBMCs. This chain uses TRBV20-1 with TRBJ2-7; TRBD1 aligns across 11 bases. This clonotype was sampled from a man aged 25-45 years with multiple sclerosis. DNA of the CDR3: TGCAGTGCCCCGTGGAGGGACAGGGGGATCTACGAGCAGTACTTC. It codes for CSAPWRDRGIYEQYF.